These 9 T cell receptor beta chains came from one sample sequenced in a study of CD8+ T cells in alopecia areata (dated by TCRdb to 2016 to 2019). Interpreted using the paper, the time point label stands for: 24 weeks on oral tofacitinib. The intended sense of this specimen's treatment or condition label: oral pan-JAK inhibitor, 5-10 mg twice daily. Library prep was done by the immunoSEQ multiplex PCR assay. RNA was extracted from all samples and reverse transcribed into cDNA, which served as template for TCR sequencing. TCRdb retrieved this table from immuneACCESS and kept in-frame rearrangements only. Not all clones are present; in checked studies, unresolved V genes account for under half, and no reason is known for the remainder. This sample has about 110,000 clones in its table, and roughly 84% of those were observed once. The leading ten clones occupy 20% to 25% of the sample. The starting material was CD8+ T cells sorted from blood, obtained at week 24, from a patient treated with tofacitinib. All receptors derive from a human donor with alopecia areata.

V and J are TRBV7-3 and TRBJ2-5, with D maybe TRBD1 (6 bases). V dropped 2 bases and J dropped 1 base, with 14 bases sitting between them. CDR1 SGHTA and CDR2 FQGTGA come from the germline V gene. This CDR3 has 16 residues. CDR3 DNA: TGTGCCAGCAGCTTAGAGGGGGTTGGGTCCCAAGAGACCCAGTACTTC. Protein product: CASSLEGVGSQETQYF.

The rearrangement links TRBV6-6 to TRBJ2-7; TRBD2 matches 9 bases. The CDR3 runs 15 residues. Per the germline V gene, CDR1 is MNHNY and CDR2 is SVGAGI (reference sequence). After removal of 6 bases from V and 5 bases from J, the junction contained 11 bases not matched to a gene. CDR3 protein: CASSPDGSGGHEQYF. The CDR3 bases are TGTGCCAGCAGCCCAGATGGTAGCGGGGGCCACGAGCAGTACTTC.

This clone was seen only once. CDR3 in DNA: TGTGCCAGCAGCCGACTAGCGGGGGCCCTCCAAGAGACCCAGTACTTC. This sequence encodes CASSRLAGALQETQYF. The J gene is TRBJ2-5, the V gene TRBV7-5; the table calls TRBD2, which could not be checked here. TRBV7-5 represents a pseudogene. CDR3 size: 16 residues.

The chain joins TRBV19 to TRBJ1-1, with D perhaps matching TRBD1 (5 bases). Trimming took off 3 bases at V and 1 base at J, with 15 bases between the two ends. Germline V CDR1 and CDR2: LNHDA, SQIVND (reference sequence). The CDR3 runs to 16 residues. In nucleotides, the CDR3 is TGTGCCAGTAGTATTTTTCTCCGAGGGGAGAACACTGAAGCTTTCTTT. Protein product: CASSIFLRGENTEAFF.

This chain joins TRBV2 and TRBJ2-7, with 7 bases identical to TRBD1. V was clipped by 4 bases and J by 0 bases; unmatched bases: 3. Germline V CDR1 and CDR2: SNHLY, FYNNEI. This CDR3 has 14 amino acids. CDR3 sequence: CASSVGQSSYEQYF. CDR3 in DNA: TGTGCCAGCAGTGTGGGACAGAGCTCCTACGAGCAGTACTTC.

As for this clone: The same CDR3 can be traced to other DNA sequences in this sample. This sequence joins TRBV27 and TRBJ1-6; TRBD1 might be the D (6 bases). V was cut by 6 bases and J by 13 bases, with 22 bases left in between. This CDR3 region has 15 residues. Germline V gives CDR1 MNHEY, CDR2 SMNVEV (reference sequence). The CDR3 coding sequence is TGTGCCAGCAGCCTAGGGGGGCAGGGCATTCGGCCCCTCCACTTT. Its protein is CASSLGGQGIRPLHF.

This sequence joins TRBV4-1 and TRBJ2-5; D is ambiguous. CDR1 MGHRA and CDR2 YSYEKL come from the germline V gene. The germline V and J ends were trimmed by 1 base and 4 bases, with 13 bases remaining between them. This CDR3 comprises 15 residues. The CDR3 sequence: CASSQAVGQAETQYF. CDR3 bases: TGCGCCAGCAGCCAAGCCGTAGGGCAAGCAGAGACCCAGTACTTC.

This clone has just a few counts. The sample contains more than one DNA sequence encoding this CDR3. V usage is TRBV7-2 and J usage is TRBJ1-2; 8 bases align to TRBD1. This CDR3 region has 14 residues. Trimming cost V 5 bases and J 4 bases; bases outside gene matches: 6. Germline lookup yields CDR1 SGHTA and CDR2 FQGNSA. CDR3 region: CASSPLTGGYGYTF. For the CDR3, the DNA is TGTGCCAGCAGCCCTCTTACAGGGGGCTATGGCTACACCTTC.

The chain employs TRBV6-5 and TRBJ1-2, with 7 positions matching TRBD1. The CDR3 contains 14 residues. J was trimmed by 5 bases and V by 2 bases; bases with no gene match: 5. In germline, CDR1 is MNHEY, CDR2 SVGAGI. In DNA, the CDR3 is TGTGCCAGCAGTTACGGACAGGCTCCTTATGGCTACACCTTC. As protein: CASSYGQAPYGYTF.